This T cell receptor beta chain emerged from a study of read filtering for tumor transcriptome and immune sequencing. Across the whole study: The cohort had roughly 17 men and under 15 women aged roughly 47 to 80, mean about 66 years. RNA-seq yielded only about 75 to 1,400 TCR reads, IR-seq about 4 to 10.27 million.

This clonotype was counted at least ten times. Its antigen is not known. Study-wide results and limits: Compared with RNA-seq, IR-seq gave much higher clonotype depth and reliability.

From 300 to 450 ng of RNA, a library with molecular barcoded alpha/delta and beta/gamma adaptors was made. TCRdb re-called the reads with MiXCR, one entry per CDR3 protein. The sample includes tens of thousands of distinct CDR3 sequences, approximately 19% of them seen just once. CDR1 and CDR2 (germline): SGHRS, YFSETQ. This CDR3 region has 15 residues. V lost 7 bases to trimming and J lost 2 bases, with 15 bases between them. Sampling of bone marrow took place during active disease in every patient. The sequencing sample was made of a population of CD138-negative cells sorted from bone marrow. This receptor was obtained from a donor aged 40 or older with multiple myeloma. The genes are TRBV5-1 and TRBJ2-2; no firm D call. The CDR3 sequence: CASSGSQPNTGELFF. The CDR3 coding sequence is TGCGCCAGCTCCGGGTCTCAGCCTAACACCGGGGAGCTGTTTTTT.